Below, 22 T cell receptor beta chains from the same sample are listed, as sequenced in a study of T cells in Graves' hyperthyroidism and ophthalmopathy (dated by TCRdb to between 2017 and 2020). Libraries were prepared through multiplex PCR. Sequencing instrument: Illumina HiSeq 2000. TCR beta CDR3 regions were amplified from RNA transcripts. The TCR CDR3 was subjected to a first round of RT-PCR using the HTBI primer set and the Qiagen OneStep RT-PCR kit. TCRdb passed the public sequencing reads through fastp at Q25 and MiXCR, retaining productive beta sequences. Rows are combined by CDR3 protein, so each entry shows the most common genes and DNA. Present in this sample are fewer than 650,000 distinct CDR3 sequences, more than 11% of which were seen just once. The ten top clones hold about 5.8% of the sample. The sequenced sample consisted of blood. These receptors all stem from a woman between 25 and 40 years old with Graves' hyperthyroidism that later progressed to Graves' ophthalmopathy.

This clonotype was observed many times. The chain is built from TRBV27 and TRBJ1-1; D is possibly TRBD1 (5 bases). There are 14 residues in the CDR3. Germline values: CDR1 MNHEY, CDR2 SMNVEV (reference sequence). V lost 8 bases and J lost 0, with 13 bases in between. This CDR3 is CASRDRTLNTEAFF. As DNA, the CDR3 is TGTGCCAGCCGTGACAGAACCCTGAACACTGAAGCTTTCTTT.

Many counts were recorded for this clonotype. This rearrangement joins TRBV27 to TRBJ2-1; D might be TRBD1 or TRBD2, each matching 5 bases. Trimming left V 4 bases short and J 2 bases short, with 12 bases between. Germline CDR1 MNHEY, CDR2 SMNVEV (reference sequence). CDR3 length: 15 residues. CDR3 nucleotides: TGTGCCAGCAGTTACCCGGGACGCACCTACAATGAGCAGTTCTTC. The encoded protein is CASSYPGRTYNEQFF.

The sample holds many counts of this clonotype. V gene TRBV3-1 combines with J gene TRBJ2-7; no firm D call. V gave up 0 bases and J gave up 2 bases, with 11 bases separating them. The CDR3 runs to 15 residues. Germline V gene sequence: CDR1 LGHDT, CDR2 YNNKEL (reference sequence). DNA for the CDR3: TGTGCCAGCAGCCAAGACCGACTGACCACCTACGAGCAGTACTTC. It specifies CASSQDRLTTYEQYF.

In this sample, this clonotype turned up many times. As DNA, the CDR3 is TGTGCCACCCAGGAGGATAGCAATCAGCCCCAGCATTTT. Translation: CATQEDSNQPQHF. This chain connects TRBV7-2 to TRBJ1-5; D is unresolved. The CDR3 sequence is 13 residues long. The germline V gene has CDR1 SGHTA and CDR2 FQGNSA. Trimming stripped 10 bases from V and 0 bases from J, with 10 bases between.

This clonotype was picked up a small number of times. The gene calls are TRBV9 and TRBJ1-4, with a weak D call TRBD1 (5 bases). Trimming pared 0 bases from V and 7 bases from J, leaving 13 bases between. This CDR3 region has 15 residues. Germline V CDR1 and CDR2: SGDLS, YYNGEE. DNA of the CDR3: TGTGCCAGCAGCGTAGAGAGGGGCCCGGGTGAAAAACTGTTTTTT. Amino acid sequence: CASSVERGPGEKLFF.

This clonotype was counted ten times or more. V is TRBV28 and J is TRBJ2-7, with D perhaps TRBD1 or TRBD2 (5 bases each). Germline V gives CDR1 MDHEN, CDR2 SYDVKM. The CDR3 has 12 residues. V dropped 7 bases and J dropped 3 bases, with 10 bases sitting between them. CDR3: CASNERGYEQYF. CDR3 DNA: TGTGCCAGCAACGAGAGGGGCTACGAGCAGTACTTC.

This clonotype was observed many times. The genes are TRBV27 and TRBJ2-7; TRBD1 matches at 7 bases. This CDR3 has 14 amino acids. J was trimmed by 3 bases and V by 2 bases; bases with no gene match: 4. Germline V CDR1 and CDR2: MNHEY, SMNVEV (reference sequence). DNA of the CDR3: TGTGCCAGCAGTTTAGGACAGGATCACTACGAGCAGTACTTC. This translates into CASSLGQDHYEQYF.

This chain connects TRBV29-1 to TRBJ2-2; the D is unclear. CDR1 is SQVTM, CDR2 ANQGSEA, per germline. Trimming took off 2 bases at V and 0 bases at J, with 7 bases between the two ends. The CDR3 is 14 residues long. Here the CDR3 DNA reads TGCAGCGTTGAAAACACCCCGAACACCGGGGAGCTGTTTTTT. Amino acid sequence: CSVENTPNTGELFF.

The chain carries TRBV4-1 and TRBJ1-1; D may be TRBD1 (5 bases). The CDR3 sequence is 12 residues long. V lost 8 bases and J 3 bases, leaving 10 bases between the germline ends. The V gene's germline CDR1 is MGHRA and CDR2 YSYEKL. CDR3: CASGHLDTEAFF. CDR3 nucleotides: TGCGCCAGCGGACACTTGGACACTGAAGCTTTCTTT.

This clonotype showed up just once. The rearrangement links TRBV5-1 to TRBJ2-7, with D perhaps matching TRBD1 (6 bases). This CDR3 contains 12 residues. Germline CDR1 and CDR2: SGHRS and YFSETQ. Deletions cut 6 bases from V and 6 bases from J, with 13 bases between. In DNA form, the CDR3 reads TGCGCCAGCATCTCGGACAGAACCGAGCAGTACTTC. Translation: CASISDRTEQYF.

This clonotype came up many times. The chain carries TRBV28 and TRBJ2-3; D tentatively reads TRBD1 or TRBD2 (5 bases each). The CDR3 totals 15 residues. Germline V gene lookup returns CDR1 MDHEN and CDR2 SYDVKM. Trimming left V 3 bases short and J 3 bases short, with 13 bases between. The CDR3 DNA is TGTGCCAGCAGTTTCACAGGATCGGGGACAGATACGCAGTATTTT. Residues: CASSFTGSGTDTQYF.

A note on this clonotype: It may be a read error: a sequence one base away is much more abundant. The V and J genes are TRBV7-3 and TRBJ2-7, with 7 bases aligning to TRBD2. V was pared by 4 bases and J by 7 bases, with 7 bases of the junction left unmatched. The CDR3 runs 13 residues. Germline V gene lookup returns CDR1 SGHTA and CDR2 FQGTGA. The CDR3 nucleotides read TGTGCCAGCAGCTCAGAAGCGGGGCTGGAGCAGTACTTC. This translates into CASSSEAGLEQYF.

This clonotype has more than one count but fewer than ten. Being one base from a much bigger clone, this may be a read error. The chain employs TRBV20-1 and TRBJ2-5, with 7 bases identical to TRBD1. CDR1 DFQATT and CDR2 SNEGSKA come from the germline V gene (reference sequence). This CDR3 spans 13 amino acids. CDR3 nucleotides: TGCAGTGCCGGGACAGCATACCAAGGGACCCAGTACTTC. As protein: CSAGTAYQGTQYF.

The sample holds many counts of this clonotype. The J gene is TRBJ2-3, the V gene TRBV7-9; D gene uncertain. CDR1 and CDR2 (germline): SEHNR, FQNEAQ (reference sequence). The CDR3 is made up of 15 amino acids. Trimming took 5 bases from V and 0 from J, leaving 12 bases between them. The DNA for the CDR3 is TGTGCCAGCAGCCCCGATACCCTCAGCACAGATACGCAGTATTTT. Translated, it gives CASSPDTLSTDTQYF.

The sample holds many counts of this clonotype. Here the CDR3 reads CAWSRSGIAQYF. In DNA, the CDR3 is TGTGCCTGGAGCCGGTCGGGGATAGCGCAGTACTTC. The chain uses TRBV30 and TRBJ2-7; D is perhaps TRBD2 (5 bases). V shed 3 bases and J shed 9 bases, with 15 bases lying between them. The CDR3 contains 12 residues. The germline gives CDR1 GTSNPN, CDR2 SVGIG (reference sequence). Full variable domain (outside the CDR3, taken from reference TRBV30 and TRBJ2-7): SQTIHQWPATLVQPVGSPLSLECTVEGTSNPNLYWYRQAAGRGLQLLFYSVGIGQISSEVPQNLSASRPQDRQFILSSKKLLLSDSGFYLCAWSRSGIAQYFGPGTRLTVT.

The chain couples TRBV11-3 to TRBJ1-4, with TRBD1 matching over 10 bases. The V and J ends lost 2 bases and 2 bases, in that order; junction bases with no gene match: 5. The CDR3 extends over 17 amino acids. CDR1 and CDR2 from the germline V gene are SGHNT and YENEEA. The CDR3 bases are TGTGCCAGCAGCTTACCCCCGGACAGGGGGACTAATGAAAAACTGTTTTTT. This codes for CASSLPPDRGTNEKLFF.

This clonotype occurred many times. This chain connects TRBV20-1 to TRBJ1-1; the D gene is possibly TRBD1 (6 bases). The CDR3 consists of 15 residues. The V gene's germline CDR1 is DFQATT and CDR2 SNEGSKA (reference sequence). Trimming stripped 0 bases from V and 8 bases from J, with 19 bases between. The CDR3 coding sequence is TGCAGTGCTAGAGATTGGACAGCTGGTGTGAGGGAAGCTTTCTTT. Its protein is CSARDWTAGVREAFF.

This clonotype was picked up a small number of times. The chain is built from TRBV6-1 and TRBJ2-1, with 10 nucleotides matching TRBD2. V dropped 1 base and J dropped 3; count of bases not matched to a gene: 6. This CDR3 contains 17 residues. CDR1 and CDR2 from the germline V gene are MNHNS and SASEGT. The CDR3: CASSEVLAGGYYNEQFF. The CDR3 region has the DNA TGTGCCAGCAGTGAAGTGTTAGCGGGGGGTTACTACAATGAGCAGTTCTTC.

This clonotype was recorded many times. The CDR3 region has the DNA TGTGCCAGCAGCCCCGAGCCCGGGACAGGGCGTCGGGCTTTCTTT. Its translation: CASSPEPGTGRRAFF. The rearrangement links TRBV7-2 to TRBJ1-1, with 9 bases aligning to TRBD1. Trimming took 5 bases from V and 11 from J; bases not matched to a gene: 15. The CDR3 contains 15 residues. Germline V gene data show CDR1 as SGHTA and CDR2 as FQGNSA.

This clonotype has ten or more counts. Compared with germline, one end of the junction differs, possibly owing to a read error. This chain uses TRBV6-5 with TRBJ2-7, with D perhaps matching TRBD1 (6 bases). The CDR3 extends over 16 amino acids. Germline lookup yields CDR1 MNHEY and CDR2 SVGAGI. The CDR3: CASSYSRDTASHEQYF. The CDR3 DNA reads TGTGCCAGCAGTTACTCCAGGGACACCGCCTCCCACGAGCAGTACTTC.

Details on this clonotype: Since a much larger clone is just one base distant, this may be a read error. This sequence joins TRBV4-1 and TRBJ2-7; D might be TRBD1 or TRBD2, each matching 5 bases. This CDR3 region has 15 residues. Germline-derived CDR1 and CDR2 are MGHRA and YSYEKL. CDR3 bases: TGCGCCAGCAGCCTAGTAACTAGGGGTTCCTACGAGCTGTACTTC. Translating it yields CASSLVTRGSYELYF.

The chain carries TRBV10-1 and TRBJ2-3; D possibly uses TRBD1 or TRBD2 (5 bases each). Germline V gene data show CDR1 as WNHNN and CDR2 as SYGVQD (reference sequence). With 0 bases removed from V and 2 bases from J, the gap between germline ends came to 12 bases. The CDR3 is 16 residues long. CDR3 nucleotide sequence: TGCGCCAGCAGTGAGTCCGCGGGCAGGGACACAGATACGCAGTATTTT. Its translation: CASSESAGRDTDTQYF.